Shown below are 21 T cell receptor beta chains from a single sample sequenced in a study of blood T cells in healthy people across ages. Alongside a J-beta primer mix, a sample-barcoded 5' primer served in a second PCR lasting roughly 6 to 11 cycles. TCRdb recomputed calls from the 5' RACE reads with MiXCR, one row per CDR3 protein. The data hold over 1,500,000 distinct CDR3 sequences, with 30% to 40% observed a single time. The sample taken for sequencing was blood. Receptors were obtained from a human donor in good health.

This chain joins TRBV28 and TRBJ1-2; TRBD1 agrees at 10 bases. The V gene end was trimmed by 4 bases and the J gene end by 4 bases; junction bases not matched to a gene: 6. The CDR3 is 15 amino acids. Germline V gives CDR1 MDHEN, CDR2 SYDVKM. The CDR3 spells CASSSPTGGLYGYTF. The DNA for the CDR3 is TGTGCCAGCAGTTCGCCGACAGGGGGCCTCTATGGCTACACCTTC.

The chain has TRBV6-5 and TRBJ1-2, with no clear D. Germline CDR1 is MNHEY and CDR2 is SVGAGI. V lost 2 bases and J 4 bases, leaving 20 bases between the germline ends. The CDR3 has 17 residues. Written as DNA, the CDR3 is TGTGCCAGCAGTTACGGACCTACGCCCCCGGCACCCTATGGCTACACCTTC. Translating it yields CASSYGPTPPAPYGYTF.

This chain links TRBV28 with TRBJ2-4; a possible D gene is TRBD1 (6 bases). With the DNA end fitting TRBJ2-7 better, the J assignment may be wrong. Looked up from germline, CDR1 is MDHEN and CDR2 is SYDVKM. This CDR3 comprises 15 residues. In nucleotides, the CDR3 is TGTGCCAGCAGTTTACGGGCGGACAGACCCTACGAGCAGTACTTC. This codes for CASSLRADRPYEQYF.

The V gene is TRBV5-1, the J gene TRBJ1-1, with D unclear. The CDR3 sequence is 13 residues long. The germline V and J ends were trimmed by 7 bases and 2 bases, with 12 bases remaining between them. Germline V lookup: CDR1 SGHRS, CDR2 YFSETQ. As DNA, the CDR3 is TGCGCCAGCGCCCCCAGGACCAACACTGAAGCTTTCTTT. Translating gives CASAPRTNTEAFF.

This clonotype was seen more than once but under ten times. The V and J genes are TRBV6-1 and TRBJ2-1; D is unclear. This CDR3 has 15 residues. Germline CDR1 and CDR2: MNHNS and SASEGT. V dropped 2 bases and J dropped 0 bases, with 8 bases sitting between them. The DNA for the CDR3 is TGTGCCAGCAGTGAAAGAGAGTTCTCCTACAATGAGCAGTTCTTC. It translates to CASSEREFSYNEQFF.

The gene calls are TRBV4-3 and TRBJ2-7; D is perhaps TRBD1 (5 bases). V lost 2 bases, J lost 3 bases, and 11 bases lay in between. Germline CDR1 LGHNA, CDR2 YSLEER. The CDR3 has 14 residues. CDR3 loop: CASSQLWGGYEQYF. The CDR3 nucleotides read TGCGCCAGCAGCCAACTTTGGGGCGGCTACGAGCAGTACTTC.

The sample holds a few counts of this clonotype. The rearrangement joins TRBV4-1 to TRBJ2-3, with 9 nucleotides matching TRBD2. Germline V gene sequence: CDR1 MGHRA, CDR2 YSYEKL. This CDR3 comprises 14 residues. V lost 2 bases and J lost 6; bases outside the gene matches: 3. As DNA, the CDR3 is TGCGCCAGCAGCCAACTAGCGGGGCGGGATACGCAGTATTTT. Translating it yields CASSQLAGRDTQYF.

The chain links TRBV20-1 to TRBJ1-4; tentatively, D is TRBD1 (6 bases). The CDR3 sequence is 14 residues long. The germline V gene has CDR1 DFQATT and CDR2 SNEGSKA (reference sequence). With 6 bases removed from V and 6 bases from J, the gap between germline ends came to 17 bases. CDR3 loop: CSARPGDRDEKLFF. The CDR3 DNA is TGCAGTGCCAGGCCAGGGGATAGGGATGAAAAACTGTTTTTT.

This clonotype was counted between two and nine times. The CDR3 reads CASSSPLVDHEQYF. CDR3 sequence (DNA): TGTGCCAGCAGTTCCCCCTTAGTTGACCACGAGCAGTACTTC. The rearrangement joins TRBV6-2 or TRBV6-3 to TRBJ2-7, with D uncertain. This CDR3 region has 14 residues. V was shortened by 4 bases and J by 5 bases, with 15 bases between the two germline ends. Germline-derived CDR1 and CDR2 are MNHEY and SVGEGT.

This rearrangement joins TRBV9 to TRBJ2-1; TRBD2 aligns across 7 bases. V dropped 0 bases and J dropped 3; count of bases not matched to a gene: 3. This CDR3 region has 15 residues. The germline gives CDR1 SGDLS, CDR2 YYNGEE. CDR3 loop: CASSVASGYYNEQFF. CDR3 coding DNA: TGTGCCAGCAGCGTAGCTAGCGGCTACTACAATGAGCAGTTCTTC.

This clonotype was found a few times. The chain links TRBV12-3 or TRBV12-4 to TRBJ2-5, with 9 bases matching TRBD2. V dropped 2 bases and J dropped 3; count of bases not matched to a gene: 10. This CDR3 contains 17 residues. CDR3 amino acids: CASSLRTSDMGKETQYF. Written as DNA, the CDR3 is TGTGCCAGCAGTTTACGGACTAGCGATATGGGAAAAGAGACCCAGTACTTC.

This clonotype occurred many times. The chain employs TRBV18 and TRBJ2-1, with no clear D. CDR1 is KGHSH and CDR2 is LQKENI in the germline V gene. The CDR3 loop spans 11 amino acids. The V and J ends lost 2 bases and 8 bases respectively, with 4 bases between them. For the CDR3, the DNA is TGTGCCAGCTCACCATACGATGAGCAGTTCTTC. This codes for CASSPYDEQFF.

The rearrangement uses TRBV5-1 and TRBJ2-3, with a weak D call TRBD1 (6 bases). The V end was cut by 4 bases, the J end by 1 base, with 16 bases between. The CDR3 has 16 amino acids. Germline V CDR1 and CDR2: SGHRS, YFSETQ. CDR3 sequence (DNA): TGCGCCAGCAGCGACTATCAGGGGCAGGGCACAGATACGCAGTATTTT. This sequence encodes CASSDYQGQGTDTQYF.

V and J are TRBV12-3 or TRBV12-4 and TRBJ2-7; D possibly corresponds to TRBD1 (5 bases). The CDR3 spans 13 residues. V was pared by 5 bases and J by 3 bases, with 11 bases between. For the CDR3, the DNA is TGTGCCAGCAGTGGATTAGACAGCTACGAGCAGTACTTC. The encoded protein is CASSGLDSYEQYF.

As for this clonotype: One junction end disagrees with the germline gene, perhaps due to a read error. V and J are TRBV27 and TRBJ1-2; D gene ambiguous. Germline CDR1 is MNHEY and CDR2 is SMNVEV (reference sequence). The CDR3 has 13 residues. CDR3 in DNA: TGTGCCTGCAGTTTATCGTGGCATGCTGGCTACACCTTC. Protein product: CACSLSWHAGYTF.

This clonotype was counted only a few times. This chain joins TRBV27 and TRBJ2-6; no definite D call. The V and J ends lost 8 bases and 2 bases respectively, with 13 bases between them. Germline V gives CDR1 MNHEY, CDR2 SMNVEV (reference sequence). CDR3 length: 15 residues. Here the CDR3 DNA reads TGTGCCAGCTTACCTACGGCTGCTGGGGCCAACGTCCTGACTTTC. Its protein is CASLPTAAGANVLTF.

This clonotype came up many times. V gene TRBV7-2 combines with J gene TRBJ2-3; 9 bases align to TRBD1. Germline lookup yields CDR1 SGHTA and CDR2 FQGNSA. The V and J ends lost 4 bases and 1 base, in that order; junction bases with no gene match: 3. The CDR3 sequence is 15 residues long. CDR3 in amino acids: CASSSRTGGTDTQYF. In DNA, the CDR3 is TGTGCCAGCAGCTCCCGGACAGGGGGCACAGATACGCAGTATTTT.

The chain combines TRBV2 with TRBJ1-1, with D unresolved. Germline CDR1 and CDR2: SNHLY and FYNNEI. V gave up 8 bases and J gave up 1 base, with 8 bases separating them. This CDR3 has 12 amino acids. The CDR3 bases are TGTGCCAGCGGACGGTCGAACACTGAAGCTTTCTTT. Protein product: CASGRSNTEAFF.

The genes are TRBV7-8 and TRBJ1-6, with D unclear. V was shortened by 2 bases and J by 8 bases, with 13 bases between the two germline ends. The germline gives CDR1 SGHVS, CDR2 FQNEAQ. This CDR3 has 15 amino acids. The CDR3 spells CASSLSRHSDSPLHF. CDR3 nucleotide sequence: TGTGCCAGCAGCTTAAGTAGGCACAGCGATTCACCCCTCCACTTT.

V and J are TRBV20-1 and TRBJ1-2; 7 bases fit TRBD1. The CDR3 consists of 15 residues. The V gene end was trimmed by 7 bases and the J gene end by 3 bases; junction bases not matched to a gene: 14. Germline V gene data show CDR1 as DFQATT and CDR2 as SNEGSKA (reference sequence). The CDR3 DNA reads as TGCAGTGTAGCCGGGACAGACCTTACCTACTATGGCTACACCTTC. Protein product: CSVAGTDLTYYGYTF.

Comment on this clonotype: It may be a read error: a sequence one base away is much more abundant. The genes are TRBV7-9 and TRBJ2-4, with TRBD1 matching over 8 bases. CDR3 length: 16 amino acids. Germline loops: CDR1 SEHNR, CDR2 FQNEAQ (reference sequence). As DNA, the CDR3 is TGTGCCAGCAGCTCGTGGACAGGGAATACGAAAAACATTCGGTACTTC. This encodes CASSSWTGNTKNIRYF.